This entry lists 23 T cell receptor beta chains sequenced from one sample in a study of beta chain features in type 1 diabetes. Overall study results and limits: Type 1 diabetes patients showed a moderate but significant shortening of TCRB CDR3s in all four CD4+ subsets.

The sequenced template was cDNA made from the entire isolated RNA. The data were produced by immunoSEQ multiplex PCR, yet TCRdb's version contains in-frame clones alone and is incomplete. Here the sample spans hundreds of thousands of clones, 10% to 15% being singletons. Their cognate antigens are unknown. The specimen was naive CD4+ T cells from blood. These receptor sequences come from a man aged 18 to 35 with type 1 diabetes.

The rearrangement joins TRBV6-6 to TRBJ1-2, with D possibly being TRBD1 (5 bases). Germline CDR1 is MNHNY and CDR2 is SVGAGI (reference sequence). The ends were cut back, 0 bases at V and 0 bases at J, with 8 bases in the middle. The CDR3 extends over 15 amino acids. The CDR3 reads CASSYSRGTNYGYTF. Here the CDR3 DNA reads TGTGCCAGCAGTTACTCACGGGGGACTAACTATGGCTACACCTTC.

Only a few counts were recorded for this clone. The V gene is TRBV27, the J gene TRBJ2-1, with 9 bases fitting TRBD2. With 7 bases clipped from V and 1 base from J, the junction kept 5 bases outside the gene matches. CDR1 and CDR2 from the germline V gene are MNHEY and SMNVEV (reference sequence). The CDR3 runs to 15 residues. This chain's CDR3 is CASNQAGGSYNEQFF. The CDR3, as DNA: TGTGCCAGCAACCAAGCGGGGGGATCCTACAATGAGCAGTTCTTC.

The chain joins TRBV5-6 to TRBJ1-5; 12 positions agree with TRBD1. CDR3 size: 15 residues. The trim removed 4 bases at V and 6 bases at J, leaving 5 bases unmatched. Germline-derived CDR1 and CDR2 are SGHDT and YYEEEE. The DNA of the CDR3 is TGTGCCAGCAGCCGCCGGGACAGGGGGCTTCAGCCCCAGCATTTT. Protein: CASSRRDRGLQPQHF.

In its sample, this clone was seen a few times. This sequence joins TRBV28 and TRBJ2-3; D is undetermined. The CDR3 sequence is 15 residues long. The germline CDR1 and CDR2 sequences are MDHEN and SYDVKM. V was clipped by 5 bases and J by 1 base, with 13 bases between them. As DNA, the CDR3 is TGTGCCAGCAGTGTTATCGGGCCCCGCACAGATACGCAGTATTTT. Protein product: CASSVIGPRTDTQYF.

V usage is TRBV6-5 and J usage is TRBJ1-5; 7 bases line up with TRBD1. Trimming took 5 bases from V and 5 from J; bases not matched to a gene: 9. The CDR3 is made up of 15 amino acids. CDR1 is MNHEY, CDR2 SVGAGI, per germline. The CDR3 region is CASSRDTGEDQPQHF. Written as DNA, the CDR3 is TGTGCCAGCAGTCGGGACACAGGGGAGGATCAGCCCCAGCATTTT.

CDR3 sequence (DNA): TGTGCCAGCAGCTCTGGGTCAGGGGGCGAGCAGTACTTC. Translated, it gives CASSSGSGGEQYF. The rearrangement links TRBV5-6 to TRBJ2-7; the match to TRBD1 covers 7 bases. Germline CDR1 and CDR2: SGHDT and YYEEEE. V lost 3 bases and J lost 6; bases outside the gene matches: 6. CDR3 length: 13 amino acids.

This clone was counted between two and nine times. The chain carries TRBV6-5 and TRBJ2-4; perhaps TRBD2 as D (5 bases). V was pared by 0 bases and J by 8 bases, with 17 bases between. The CDR3 runs 16 residues. The V gene's germline CDR1 is MNHEY and CDR2 SVGAGI. CDR3 in DNA: TGTGCCAGCAGTTACTCCCCGGGGTTAGATGCGGACATTCAGTACTTC. Encoded protein: CASSYSPGLDADIQYF.

The table lists this clone with a few counts. The gene calls are TRBV2 and TRBJ2-7; D call uncertain. V was cut by 3 bases and J by 0 bases, with 12 bases left in between. In germline, CDR1 is SNHLY, CDR2 FYNNEI. This CDR3 is built from 15 residues. CDR3 DNA sequence: TGTGCCAGCAGTGACAGAGCGTCGAGCTCCTACGAGCAGTACTTC. Translation: CASSDRASSSYEQYF.

The chain recombines TRBV2 with TRBJ2-5, with 10 bases fitting TRBD2. The CDR3 has 16 amino acids. CDR1 SNHLY and CDR2 FYNNEI come from the germline V gene. V lost 6 bases to trimming and J lost 5 bases; unmatched junction nucleotides: 12. The CDR3 loop is CASSGPAGGPWETQYF. CDR3 nucleotides: TGTGCCAGCAGCGGTCCAGCGGGGGGGCCGTGGGAGACCCAGTACTTC.

This clone was detected a few times. V usage is TRBV6-5 and J usage is TRBJ2-7; D not certain. Trimming left V 0 bases short and J 5 bases short, with 17 bases between. The CDR3 length is 16 residues. The germline V gene has CDR1 MNHEY and CDR2 SVGAGI. CDR3 in DNA: TGTGCCAGCAGTTACTCGAGTGTCGGTACCACCCACGAGCAGTACTTC. It codes for CASSYSSVGTTHEQYF.

The chain recombines TRBV30 with TRBJ1-2, with 7 bases identical to TRBD1. V was clipped by 8 bases and J by 0 bases; unmatched bases: 9. Germline loops: CDR1 GTSNPN, CDR2 SVGIG (reference sequence). This CDR3 is 14 amino acids long. The CDR3 sequence: CAIIRTGANYGYTF. The CDR3 DNA follows: TGTGCCATTATTCGGACAGGAGCTAACTATGGCTACACCTTC.

The V call is TRBV30, the J call TRBJ2-7, with 11 bases lining up with TRBD1. The V gene's germline CDR1 is GTSNPN and CDR2 SVGIG (reference sequence). The V gene end was trimmed by 3 bases and the J gene end by 3 bases; junction bases not matched to a gene: 7. This CDR3 is 15 amino acids long. In nucleotides, the CDR3 is TGTGCCTGGAGGCGGGGGACAGGGGGATACTACGAGCAGTACTTC. Translating it yields CAWRRGTGGYYEQYF.

This clone was seen more than once but under ten times. The J gene is TRBJ1-1, the V gene TRBV29-1, with 8 bases matching TRBD1. The CDR3 contains 12 residues. Germline CDR1 is SQVTM and CDR2 is ANQGSEA. V was pared by 4 bases and J by 6 bases, with 4 bases of the junction left unmatched. The CDR3 DNA reads TGCAGCGTTGCCGGACAGGGCTCTGAAGCTTTCTTT. Translated: CSVAGQGSEAFF.

This clone appeared a few times. The chain has TRBV18 and TRBJ1-1; 10 nucleotides line up with TRBD1. The germline V gene has CDR1 KGHSH and CDR2 LQKENI. The CDR3 sequence is 16 residues long. With V trimmed by 3 bases and J by 0 bases, 4 bases remained unmatched. CDR3: CASSPGTGEMNTEAFF. In DNA, the CDR3 is TGTGCCAGCTCACCCGGGACAGGGGAAATGAACACTGAAGCTTTCTTT.

A few counts support this clone. The chain recombines TRBV18 with TRBJ1-5; a possible D gene is TRBD1 (6 bases). CDR3 length: 14 amino acids. The ends were cut back, 3 bases at V and 7 bases at J, with 13 bases in the middle. From germline, CDR1 is KGHSH and CDR2 LQKENI. This CDR3 reads CASSPRTEGQPQHF. DNA of the CDR3: TGTGCCAGCTCACCGAGGACAGAGGGCCAGCCCCAGCATTTT.

The sample holds one count of this clone. The V call is TRBV27, the J call TRBJ1-2; TRBD1 aligns across 10 bases. V lost 5 bases, J lost 2 bases, and 2 bases stayed unmatched. CDR3 size: 14 residues. Germline CDR1 is MNHEY and CDR2 is SMNVEV (reference sequence). The CDR3 DNA follows: TGTGCCAGCAGTCGACAGGGGGCGAACTATGGCTACACCTTC. Translating gives CASSRQGANYGYTF.

A few counts support this clone. V gene TRBV30 combines with J gene TRBJ2-2, with D maybe TRBD1 (6 bases). The CDR3 is 13 amino acids. Trimming cost V 4 bases and J 6 bases, with 12 bases left between them. Germline values: CDR1 GTSNPN, CDR2 SVGIG (reference sequence). CDR3 residues: CAWTLQGPGELFF. The CDR3, as DNA: TGTGCCTGGACGCTACAGGGACCCGGGGAGCTGTTTTTT.

CDR3 in DNA: TGTGCCAGCAGTTTATCCGGCGTTGGCGAGCAGTACTTC. As protein: CASSLSGVGEQYF. The chain links TRBV27 to TRBJ2-7; no clear D gene. Trimming shortened V by 0 bases and J by 6 bases, and 9 bases separated the two germline ends. Per the germline V gene, CDR1 is MNHEY and CDR2 is SMNVEV (reference sequence). This CDR3 contains 13 residues.

This clone has a handful of counts. This chain uses TRBV6-6 with TRBJ1-1, with D maybe TRBD1 (5 bases). With 5 bases removed from V and 4 bases from J, the gap between germline ends came to 17 bases. The CDR3 spans 15 residues. CDR1 and CDR2 from the germline V gene are MNHNY and SVGAGI (reference sequence). This CDR3 is CASSRLPGEGTEAFF. The CDR3 DNA is TGTGCCAGCAGTAGGCTCCCGGGGGAGGGCACTGAAGCTTTCTTT.

This clone has just a few counts. J is TRBJ1-2 and V is TRBV15; 8 bases are a match to TRBD1. Germline V CDR1 and CDR2: LNHNV, YYDKDF (reference sequence). The V and J ends lost 0 bases and 8 bases, in that order; junction bases with no gene match: 8. The CDR3 consists of 15 residues. The CDR3 reads CATSRDLVTGDGYTF. Here the CDR3 DNA reads TGTGCCACCAGCAGAGATCTTGTGACAGGGGACGGCTACACCTTC. The whole variable domain, filled in from reference TRBV15 and TRBJ1-2, reads DAMVIQNPRYQVTQFGKPVTLSCSQTLNHNVMYWYQQKSSQAPKLLFHYYDKDFNNEADTPDNFQSRRPNTSFCFLDIRSPGLGDTAMYLCATSRDLVTGDGYTFGSGTRLTVV.

This clone occurred once. CDR3 sequence reads: CASSLPEGGGYTF. The CDR3 DNA reads as TGTGCCAGCAGCCTTCCGGAGGGGGGTGGCTACACCTTC. This chain links TRBV9 with TRBJ1-2; TRBD1 is a possible D gene (6 bases). The CDR3 runs to 13 residues. Trimming left V 4 bases short and J 7 bases short, with 14 bases between. From germline, CDR1 is SGDLS and CDR2 YYNGEE.

The rearrangement links TRBV28 to TRBJ2-1; 7 bases are a match to TRBD2. Germline CDR1 reads MDHEN; CDR2 reads SYDVKM. Germline trimming cut 5 bases from V and 0 bases from J; bases unmatched to any gene: 13. The CDR3 is 18 residues long. The CDR3 bases are TGTGCCAGCAGTACCCATACCCCGGGGAGGGCCTCCTACAATGAGCAGTTCTTC. Its translation is CASSTHTPGRASYNEQFF.

In this sample, this clone turned up a few times. V gene TRBV7-2 combines with J gene TRBJ1-2; D uncertain. With 6 bases removed from V and 3 bases from J, the gap between germline ends came to 11 bases. This CDR3 is built from 13 residues. Looked up from germline, CDR1 is SGHTA and CDR2 is FQGNSA. CDR3 region: CASRSTLDYGYTF. As DNA, the CDR3 is TGTGCCAGCAGGAGTACCCTGGACTATGGCTACACCTTC.